One sample yielded the 10 T cell receptor beta chains listed below, sequenced in a study of graft-versus-host responses after intestinal transplantation. This table comes from immunoSEQ multiplex PCR, and its TCRdb copy is limited to in-frame clones, with some not included. Among about 36,000 clones listed, approximately 95% were seen once. Their specific antigens are unknown. The specimen was unstimulated CD4+ T cells sorted from spleen or lymph node cells, collected before transplant. These receptors all come from a human donor who was the organ donor for an intestinal transplant.

This rearrangement joins TRBV11-3 to TRBJ1-2; 9 nucleotides line up with TRBD1. The junction had 5 bases not matched to a gene; V was cut back by 5 bases and J by 4 bases. CDR3 length: 14 amino acids. Germline CDR1 SGHNT, CDR2 YENEEA. The CDR3 sequence: CASSRRDRAYGYTF. CDR3 in DNA: TGTGCCAGCAGCCGACGGGACAGGGCCTATGGCTACACCTTC.

The chain combines TRBV30 with TRBJ2-3, with unresolved D. The CDR3 runs 11 residues. Germline CDR1 is GTSNPN and CDR2 is SVGIG (reference sequence). The V end was cut by 4 bases, the J end by 8 bases, with 10 bases between. In DNA, the CDR3 is TGTGCCTGGACCGGCGTTGGTACGCAGTATTTT. Translation: CAWTGVGTQYF.

This clone was observed once. The genes are TRBV5-6 and TRBJ1-2; D ambiguous. The CDR3 has 15 amino acids. V lost 3 bases, J lost 7 bases, and 19 bases lay in between. The V gene's germline CDR1 is SGHDT and CDR2 YYEEEE. The CDR3 region is CASSSLDHSATGYTF. CDR3 sequence (DNA): TGTGCCAGCAGCTCATTAGATCATAGTGCAACTGGCTACACCTTC.

V usage is TRBV6-5 and J usage is TRBJ2-7, with 8 bases lining up with TRBD1. The CDR3 covers 15 residues. Germline values: CDR1 MNHEY, CDR2 SVGAGI. J lost 0 bases, V lost 7 bases, and 8 bases had no gene match. In DNA form, the CDR3 reads TGTGCCAGCAAGAACCGGGACAGGTCCTCCTACGAGCAGTACTTC. Translated, it gives CASKNRDRSSYEQYF.

The chain carries TRBV5-6 and TRBJ1-1; no clear D gene. This CDR3 is built from 14 residues. CDR1 and CDR2 (germline): SGHDT, YYEEEE. V was cut by 0 bases and J by 3 bases, with 9 bases left in between. CDR3 sequence reads: CASSLVIRDTEAFF. The CDR3 DNA is TGTGCCAGCAGCTTGGTGATCCGGGACACTGAAGCTTTCTTT.

J is TRBJ2-7 and V is TRBV4-2; 7 bases align to TRBD1. V shed 1 base, J shed 3 bases, and the junction held 3 bases outside the gene matches. The CDR3 consists of 14 residues. Germline CDR1 is LGHNA and CDR2 is YNFKEQ. The CDR3 bases are TGTGCCAGCAGCCAAGGACAGGGCGACTACGAGCAGTACTTC. Encoded protein: CASSQGQGDYEQYF.

This clone was recorded only once. The rearrangement joins TRBV5-6 to TRBJ1-2; no firm D call. The CDR3 is made up of 14 amino acids. Trimming stripped 2 bases from V and 2 bases from J, with 10 bases between. Germline V gene sequence: CDR1 SGHDT, CDR2 YYEEEE. The CDR3 protein is CASSFGSPNYGYTF. CDR3 coding DNA: TGTGCCAGCAGCTTCGGGTCACCCAACTATGGCTACACCTTC.

The J gene is TRBJ1-4, the V gene TRBV28; possible D gene TRBD1, 5 bases. CDR1 is MDHEN and CDR2 is SYDVKM in the germline V gene. The CDR3 sequence is 14 residues long. The ends were cut back, 6 bases at V and 4 bases at J, with 12 bases in the middle. In DNA, the CDR3 is TGTGCCAGCAGCGGACTGGGGGATAATGAAAAACTGTTTTTT. Translated, it gives CASSGLGDNEKLFF.

This chain links TRBV30 with TRBJ2-7; D is unresolved. V was shortened by 0 bases and J by 4 bases, with 7 bases between the two germline ends. Germline CDR1 and CDR2: GTSNPN and SVGIG (reference sequence). This CDR3 contains 12 residues. In nucleotides, the CDR3 is TGTGCCTGGAGTGTGCTGGGATACGAGCAGTACTTC. Amino acids: CAWSVLGYEQYF.

This clone was picked up a small number of times. V usage is TRBV7-9 and J usage is TRBJ1-2; D perhaps matches TRBD1 (6 bases). Germline V gene sequence: CDR1 SEHNR, CDR2 FQNEAQ (reference sequence). There are 14 residues in the CDR3. V lost 5 bases, J lost 4 bases, and 14 bases lay in between. CDR3 DNA: TGTGCCAGCAGCCCAGGGGAAGGGGTCTATGGCTACACCTTC. Protein product: CASSPGEGVYGYTF.